This T cell receptor beta chain is drawn from a study of blood T cells in healthy people across ages. Study results and caveats: Per million T cells, TCR beta diversity dropped roughly linearly as age increased. More naive CD4+ cells and higher diversity were found in long-lived than in aged donors.

PCR was performed a second time for roughly 6 to 12 cycles using a sample-barcoded 5' primer and a J-beta primer mix. TCRdb recomputed calls from the 5' RACE reads with MiXCR, one row per CDR3 protein. Counted here are about 680,000 distinct CDR3 sequences, about half occurring once; the ten biggest clones make up around 32%. Concerning this clonotype: What it binds is not known.

The TCR was taken from a woman aged 60-70 years in good health. Sequencing was performed on blood.

The CDR3 reads CASSRLARTQYF. The CDR3 DNA sequence: TGTGCCAGCAGTAGGCTAGCACGGACGCAGTATTTT. The chain couples TRBV2 to TRBJ2-3; TRBD2 is a possible D gene (5 bases). V was shortened by 5 bases and J by 9 bases, with 12 bases between the two germline ends. CDR3 length equals 12 residues. Germline CDR1 is SNHLY and CDR2 is FYNNEI.